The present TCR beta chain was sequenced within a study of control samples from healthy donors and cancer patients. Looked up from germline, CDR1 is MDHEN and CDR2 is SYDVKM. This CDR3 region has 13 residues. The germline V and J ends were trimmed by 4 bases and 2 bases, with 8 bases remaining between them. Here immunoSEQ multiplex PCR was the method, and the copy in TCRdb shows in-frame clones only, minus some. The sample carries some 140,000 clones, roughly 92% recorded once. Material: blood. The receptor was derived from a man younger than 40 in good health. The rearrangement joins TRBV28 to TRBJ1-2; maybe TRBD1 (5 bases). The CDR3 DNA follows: TGTGCCAGCAGTTATGGGGGGAACTATGGCTACACCTTC. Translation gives CASSYGGNYGYTF.